This T cell receptor beta chain was obtained from a study of T-cell memory formation after mild COVID-19. Study-level background: Among the donors, TCR clusters were largely specific to each donor.

The CDR3 loop spans 16 amino acids. After removal of 4 bases from V and 4 bases from J, the junction contained 12 bases not matched to a gene. Germline CDR1 reads LGHNA; CDR2 reads YSLEER. Remarks on this clonotype: Antigen unknown.

Broader study findings: Clones that shrank (day 15 to 85) were balanced CD4/CD8, whereas later expanders leaned CD4+. Some clones that responded were present in memory (sampled pre-infection), which suggests cross-reactive memory joined. Among clones peaking at day 37 in the second wave, SARS-CoV-2 specificity remained unconfirmed.

TCRdb recomputed calls from the 5' RACE reads with MiXCR, one row per CDR3 protein. The sample lists some 350,000 distinct CDR3 sequences; 10% to 15% were seen once. Sequences were obtained from PBMCs or a T cell subset sorted from them (not recorded which). V and J are TRBV4-3 and TRBJ1-2; 7 nucleotides agree with TRBD1. The clonotype comes from a man between 18 and 29 years old who had mild COVID-19 (a few samples of this study predate the infection). Cell type and time point are not known. Here the CDR3 DNA reads TGCGCCAGCAGCCCCCGAGCGACCGACAGGGCCTATGGCTACACCTTC. Its translation is CASSPRATDRAYGYTF.